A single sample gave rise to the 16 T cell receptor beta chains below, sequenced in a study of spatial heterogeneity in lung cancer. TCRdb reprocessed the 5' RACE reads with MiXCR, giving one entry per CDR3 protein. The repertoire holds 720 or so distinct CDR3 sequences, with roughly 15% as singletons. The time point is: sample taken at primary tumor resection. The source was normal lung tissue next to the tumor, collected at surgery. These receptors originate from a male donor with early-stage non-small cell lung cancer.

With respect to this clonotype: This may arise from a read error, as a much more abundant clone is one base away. CDR3 sequence (DNA): TGTGCCAGCAGCTCCCTAGCGGGGGGACTCTACGGGCAGTACTTC. It translates to CASSSLAGGLYGQYF. The rearrangement joins TRBV7-9 to TRBJ2-7; the match to TRBD2 covers 11 bases. Per germline, CDR1 SEHNR and CDR2 FQNEAQ (reference sequence). This CDR3 has 15 amino acids.

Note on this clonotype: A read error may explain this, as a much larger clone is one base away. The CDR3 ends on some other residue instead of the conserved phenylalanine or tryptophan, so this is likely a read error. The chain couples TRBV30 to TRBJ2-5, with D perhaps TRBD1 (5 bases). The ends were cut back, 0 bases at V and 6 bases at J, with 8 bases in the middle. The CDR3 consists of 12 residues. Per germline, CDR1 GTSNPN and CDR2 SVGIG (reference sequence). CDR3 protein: CAWSVGLKTQYL. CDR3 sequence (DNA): TGTGCCTGGAGTGTGGGGCTAAAGACCCAGTACTTA.

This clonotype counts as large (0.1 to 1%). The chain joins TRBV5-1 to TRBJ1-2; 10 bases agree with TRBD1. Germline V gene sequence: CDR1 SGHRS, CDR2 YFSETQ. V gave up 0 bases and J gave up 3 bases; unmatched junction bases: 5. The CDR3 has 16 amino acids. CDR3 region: CASSLGPGQGDYGYTF. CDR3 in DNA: TGCGCCAGCAGCTTGGGGCCAGGACAGGGGGACTATGGCTACACCTTC.

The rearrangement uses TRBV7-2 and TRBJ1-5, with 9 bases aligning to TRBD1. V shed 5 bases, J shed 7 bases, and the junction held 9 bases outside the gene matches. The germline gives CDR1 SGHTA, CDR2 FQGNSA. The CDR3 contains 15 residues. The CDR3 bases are TGTGCCAGCAGCCGAACACAGGGGGCTGGGCAGCCCCAGCATTTT. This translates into CASSRTQGAGQPQHF.

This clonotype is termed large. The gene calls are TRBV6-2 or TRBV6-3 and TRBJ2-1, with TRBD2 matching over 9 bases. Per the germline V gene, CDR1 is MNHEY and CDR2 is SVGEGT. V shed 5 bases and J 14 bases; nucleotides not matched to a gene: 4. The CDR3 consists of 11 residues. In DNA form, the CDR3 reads TGTGCCAGCAGTGCGGGGGGGGGAGAGTTCTTC. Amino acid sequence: CASSAGGGEFF.

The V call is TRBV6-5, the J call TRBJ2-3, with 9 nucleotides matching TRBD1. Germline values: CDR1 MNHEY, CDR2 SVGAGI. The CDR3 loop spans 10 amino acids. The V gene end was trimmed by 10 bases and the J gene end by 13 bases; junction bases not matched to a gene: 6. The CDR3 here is CATRDRAEYF. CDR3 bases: TGTGCCACCCGGGACAGGGCGGAGTATTTT.

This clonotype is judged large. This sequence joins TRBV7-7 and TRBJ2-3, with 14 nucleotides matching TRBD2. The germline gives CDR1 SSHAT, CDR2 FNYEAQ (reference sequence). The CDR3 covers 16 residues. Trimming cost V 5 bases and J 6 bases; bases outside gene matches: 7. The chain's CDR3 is CASSRGLAGGPDTQYF. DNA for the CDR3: TGTGCCAGCAGCCGCGGACTAGCGGGAGGACCGGATACGCAGTATTTT.

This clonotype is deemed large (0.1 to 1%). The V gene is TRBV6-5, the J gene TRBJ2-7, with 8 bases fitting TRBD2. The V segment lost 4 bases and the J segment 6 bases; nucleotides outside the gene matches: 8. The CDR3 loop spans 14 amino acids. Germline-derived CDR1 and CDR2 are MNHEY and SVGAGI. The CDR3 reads CASSLAGTRVEQYF. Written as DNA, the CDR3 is TGTGCCAGCAGTTTAGCCGGGACTAGGGTCGAGCAGTACTTC.

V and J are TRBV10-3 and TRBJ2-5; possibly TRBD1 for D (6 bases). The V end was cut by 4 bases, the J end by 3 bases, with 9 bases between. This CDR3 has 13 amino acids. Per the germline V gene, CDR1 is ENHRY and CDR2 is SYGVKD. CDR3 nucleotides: TGTGCCATCAGTGCGAGGACAGAAGAGACCCAGTACTTC. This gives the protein CAISARTEETQYF.

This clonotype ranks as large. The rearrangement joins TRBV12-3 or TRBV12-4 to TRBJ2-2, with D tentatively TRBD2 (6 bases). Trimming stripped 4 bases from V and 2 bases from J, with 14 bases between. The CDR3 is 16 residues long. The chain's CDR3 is CASSSHGGGNTGELFF. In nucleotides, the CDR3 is TGTGCCAGCAGTTCCCATGGGGGAGGCAACACCGGGGAGCTGTTTTTT.

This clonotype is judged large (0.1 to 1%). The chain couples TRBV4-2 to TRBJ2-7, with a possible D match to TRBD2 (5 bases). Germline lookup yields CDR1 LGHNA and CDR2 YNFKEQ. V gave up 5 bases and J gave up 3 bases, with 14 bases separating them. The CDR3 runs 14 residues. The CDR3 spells CASSNSVKDYEQYF. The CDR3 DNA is TGTGCCAGCAGCAATAGCGTCAAGGACTACGAGCAGTACTTC.

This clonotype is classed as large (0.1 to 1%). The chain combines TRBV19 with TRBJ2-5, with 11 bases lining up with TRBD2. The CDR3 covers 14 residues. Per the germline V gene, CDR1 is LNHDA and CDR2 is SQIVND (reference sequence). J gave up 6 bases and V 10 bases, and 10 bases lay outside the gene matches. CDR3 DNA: TGTGCCACCTTTAGCGGGAGGGCCGGACAGACCCAGTACTTC. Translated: CATFSGRAGQTQYF.

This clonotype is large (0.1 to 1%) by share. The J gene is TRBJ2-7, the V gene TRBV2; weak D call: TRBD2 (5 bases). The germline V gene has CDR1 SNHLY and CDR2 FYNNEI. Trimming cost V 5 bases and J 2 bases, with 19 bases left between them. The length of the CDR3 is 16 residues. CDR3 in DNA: TGTGCCAGCAGTTCTCCGACGGAGGATAATCCCTACGAGCAGTACGTC. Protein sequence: CASSSPTEDNPYEQYV.

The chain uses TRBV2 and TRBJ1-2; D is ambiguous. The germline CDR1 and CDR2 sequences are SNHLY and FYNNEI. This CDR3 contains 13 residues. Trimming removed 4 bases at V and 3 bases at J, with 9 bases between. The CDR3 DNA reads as TGTGCCAGCAGTGGGGTCACCGACTATGGCTACACCTTC. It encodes CASSGVTDYGYTF.

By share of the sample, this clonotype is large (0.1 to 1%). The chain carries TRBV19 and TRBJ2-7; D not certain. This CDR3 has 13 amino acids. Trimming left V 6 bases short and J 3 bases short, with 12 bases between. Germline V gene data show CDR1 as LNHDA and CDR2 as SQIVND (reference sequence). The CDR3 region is CASSLTDNYEQYF. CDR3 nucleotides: TGTGCCAGTAGCCTTACAGACAACTACGAGCAGTACTTC.

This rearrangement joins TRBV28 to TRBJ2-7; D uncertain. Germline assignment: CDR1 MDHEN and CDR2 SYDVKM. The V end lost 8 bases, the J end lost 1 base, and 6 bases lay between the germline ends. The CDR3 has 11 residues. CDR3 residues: CASGISYEQYF. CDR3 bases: TGTGCCAGCGGAATTTCCTACGAGCAGTACTTC.